Shown below are 8 T cell receptor beta chains from a single sample sequenced in a study of regulatory T cells in long-lasting Graves disease. Described time point: newly diagnosed GD, antithyroid drugs for less than 3 months. From PBMCs, RNA was extracted and then used to make the TCR library. Sequencing libraries for TCR beta were prepared with iRepertoire HTBI primers and Arm-PCR of CDR3 regions. TCRdb re-called the multiplex PCR reads with MiXCR, one entry per CDR3 protein. Counted here are about 220,000 distinct CDR3 sequences, 15% to 20% occurring once; the ten biggest clones make up about 12%. The sample was also linked to a second study, of T cells in Graves' hyperthyroidism and ophthalmopathy.

The source material was peripheral blood mononuclear cells (PBMCs), sampled at new diagnosis, from a patient treated with antithyroid drugs. The receptor set was obtained from a woman in her twenties or thirties with Graves disease.

This clonotype was counted ten times or more. The gene calls are TRBV9 and TRBJ2-3, with 7 bases fitting TRBD2. Germline V lookup: CDR1 SGDLS, CDR2 YYNGEE. CDR3 length equals 16 residues. V dropped 3 bases and J dropped 1; count of bases not matched to a gene: 8. CDR3 sequence: CASSAGAGKGTDTQYF. The CDR3 nucleotides read TGTGCCAGCAGCGCCGGAGCGGGGAAGGGCACAGATACGCAGTATTTT.

Remarks on this clonotype: A read error is the likely source, as a far larger clone sits one nucleotide away. The CDR3 sequence is CASSGTGAPNTEAYF. The CDR3 nucleotides are TGTGCCAGCAGCGGTACAGGGGCACCGAACACTGAAGCTTACTTT. The V and J genes are TRBV11-2 and TRBJ1-1; 7 bases agree with TRBD1. Germline CDR1 SGHAT, CDR2 FQNNGV. The CDR3 is 15 residues long.

The gene calls are TRBV7-9 and TRBJ1-1; weak D call: TRBD1 (5 bases). This CDR3 contains 14 residues. Germline V gene data show CDR1 as SEHNR and CDR2 as FQNEAQ (reference sequence). V was trimmed by 0 bases and J by 3 bases, leaving 8 bases between them. The CDR3 loop reads CASSLARVDTEAFF. Here the CDR3 DNA reads TGTGCCAGCAGCTTAGCCAGGGTAGACACTGAAGCTTTCTTT.

This clonotype was seen ten or more times. The V gene is TRBV5-6, the J gene TRBJ1-1; 12 positions agree with TRBD1. The V and J ends lost 3 bases and 7 bases, in that order; junction bases with no gene match: 4. This CDR3 comprises 14 residues. CDR1 is SGHDT, CDR2 YYEEEE, per germline. CDR3 protein: CASSWDRGRFEAFF. Written as DNA, the CDR3 is TGTGCCAGCAGCTGGGACAGGGGGCGCTTTGAAGCTTTCTTT.

This clonotype occurred many times. The rearrangement uses TRBV11-2 and TRBJ2-7; 7 nucleotides align to TRBD2. The CDR3 consists of 15 residues. V gave up 3 bases and J gave up 0 bases; unmatched junction bases: 5. Per germline, CDR1 SGHAT and CDR2 FQNNGV. CDR3 nucleotide sequence: TGTGCCAGCAGCTTCGGGGGGAGGAGCTCCTACGAGCAGTACTTC. It codes for CASSFGGRSSYEQYF.

Of note for this clonotype: A much larger clone lies a single base off, so this may be a read error. The rearrangement uses TRBV11-2 and TRBJ2-1, with D uncertain. The germline V gene encodes CDR1 SGHAT and CDR2 FQNNGV. The CDR3 spans 15 residues. CDR3 amino acids: CVSSLFGLEYNEQFF. For the CDR3, the DNA is TGTGTCAGCAGCTTATTCGGTTTGGAATACAATGAGCAGTTCTTC.

This clonotype has more than one count but fewer than ten. This chain links TRBV5-5 with TRBJ2-5, with TRBD1 matching over 7 bases. Unmatched junction bases numbered 7, after V lost 5 bases and J lost 3 bases. From germline, CDR1 is SGHKS and CDR2 YYEKEE (reference sequence). This CDR3 is built from 14 residues. CDR3 nucleotide sequence: TGTGCCAGCAGTTCCGGGACAGTCAAAGAGACCCAGTACTTC. Protein sequence: CASSSGTVKETQYF. Full variable domain (outside the CDR3, taken from reference TRBV5-5 and TRBJ2-5): DAGVTQSPTHLIKTRGQQVTLRCSPISGHKSVSWYQQVLGQGPQFIFQYYEKEERGRGNFPDRFSARQFPNYSSELNVNALLLGDSALYLCASSSGTVKETQYFGPGTRLLVL.

There are many counts of this clonotype. This chain joins TRBV20-1 and TRBJ2-4; D gene uncertain. The germline V gene has CDR1 DFQATT and CDR2 SNEGSKA (reference sequence). V lost 2 bases and J 0 bases, leaving 2 bases between the germline ends. This CDR3 is built from 12 residues. CDR3 sequence reads: CSARLAKNIQYF. CDR3 sequence (DNA): TGCAGTGCTAGACTAGCCAAAAACATTCAGTACTTC.